The clone carrying this T cell receptor beta chain was seen just once. These data originate in a study of blood T cell repertoires in COVID-19. Overall study context: The study drew acute and convalescent COVID-19 samples from the United States, Italy and Spain. T cells, B-cell-depleted T cells, or PBMCs supplied cDNA or gDNA.

The data were produced by immunoSEQ multiplex PCR, yet TCRdb's version contains in-frame clones alone and is incomplete. The table includes over 85,000 clones, 80% to 90% detected once. The CDR3 covers 13 residues. The germline V and J ends were trimmed by 3 bases and 4 bases, with 9 bases remaining between them. CDR1 and CDR2 from the germline V gene are ENHRY and SYGVKD. This sequence joins TRBV10-3 and TRBJ1-1; a possible D gene is TRBD1 (6 bases). This TCR derives from a human donor in a cohort sampled during active COVID-19. The specimen was peripheral blood. DNA of the CDR3: TGTGCCATCAGTGATTGGGGGCTCACTGAAGCTTTCTTT. It codes for CAISDWGLTEAFF.